Following are 31 T cell receptor beta chains from one sample sequenced in a study of cytomegalovirus exposure and HLA in healthy donors. Produced via immunoSEQ multiplex PCR; TCRdb's table is partial and in-frame only. The sample contains some 350,000 clones, about nine tenths of which appear only once. Sequencing was performed on PBMCs. The receptors derive from a woman in her thirties in good health and CMV-seropositive.

The J gene is TRBJ2-7, the V gene TRBV28, with D maybe TRBD1 (5 bases). V was trimmed by 3 bases and J by 2 bases, leaving 11 bases between them. Germline CDR1 MDHEN, CDR2 SYDVKM. The CDR3 spans 14 residues. DNA for the CDR3: TGTGCCAGCAGTTTTGGAAGGGGTACCTACGAGCAGTACTTC. Amino acid sequence: CASSFGRGTYEQYF.

The chain joins TRBV15 to TRBJ1-4; no firm D call. Trimming shortened V by 0 bases and J by 11 bases, and 10 bases separated the two germline ends. The germline gives CDR1 LNHNV, CDR2 YYDKDF (reference sequence). This CDR3 is built from 13 residues. CDR3 sequence (DNA): TGTGCCACCAGCAGAGATCCAGCAGACAAACTGTTTTTT. Its translation is CATSRDPADKLFF.

This chain links TRBV29-1 with TRBJ2-5; perhaps D is TRBD1 or TRBD2 (5 bases each). The germline gives CDR1 SQVTM, CDR2 ANQGSEA. V was shortened by 5 bases and J by 9 bases, with 13 bases between the two germline ends. This CDR3 spans 11 amino acids. The CDR3 DNA reads as TGCAGCGTTACGACGGGGACGGCCCAGTACTTC. Translating it yields CSVTTGTAQYF.

V usage is TRBV28 and J usage is TRBJ2-3; 11 bases are a match to TRBD1. CDR1 and CDR2 (germline): MDHEN, SYDVKM. The CDR3 totals 15 residues. Trimming took 4 bases from V and 13 from J; bases not matched to a gene: 13. DNA of the CDR3: TGTGCCAGCAGTTGGATCATAGGGACAGGGGGTAGGGAGTATTTT. Its translation: CASSWIIGTGGREYF.

This clone was recorded once. V usage is TRBV4-3 and J usage is TRBJ1-5; D is possibly TRBD1 (5 bases). The CDR3 has 16 residues. Germline assignment: CDR1 LGHNA and CDR2 YSLEER. V lost 5 bases and J 5 bases, leaving 19 bases between the germline ends. CDR3 in DNA: TGCGCCAGCAGCATAACCGGGACGGGGAATTATCAGCCCCAGCATTTT. Translating gives CASSITGTGNYQPQHF.

This chain's CDR3 is CASSVDGVNAQYF. The CDR3 region has the DNA TGTGCCAGCAGCGTAGATGGGGTCAACGCCCAGTACTTC. The genes are TRBV9 and TRBJ2-5; no reliable D call. Deletions cut 0 bases from V and 9 bases from J, with 12 bases between. The germline gives CDR1 SGDLS, CDR2 YYNGEE. This CDR3 has 13 amino acids.

The V call is TRBV28, the J call TRBJ1-1; D not certain. The V gene lost 3 bases and the J gene lost 11 bases, with 16 bases spanning the gap. CDR1 is MDHEN, CDR2 SYDVKM, per germline. The CDR3 loop spans 13 amino acids. The CDR3 DNA follows: TGTGCCAGCAGTTTTAACGGAGAGTTACGCGCTTTCTTT. Amino acids: CASSFNGELRAFF.

The chain uses TRBV9 and TRBJ2-7, with D maybe TRBD2 (5 bases). The V gene's germline CDR1 is SGDLS and CDR2 YYNGEE. The CDR3 contains 13 residues. The germline V and J ends were trimmed by 0 bases and 7 bases, with 11 bases remaining between them. The CDR3 is CASSVGPGWEQYF. The CDR3 nucleotides read TGTGCCAGCAGCGTAGGTCCGGGATGGGAGCAGTACTTC.

The chain couples TRBV7-9 to TRBJ2-6; D is uncertain. The length of the CDR3 is 15 residues. Germline CDR1 is SEHNR and CDR2 is FQNEAQ (reference sequence). The V end was cut by 1 base, the J end by 0 bases, with 4 bases between. The CDR3 DNA is TGTGCCAGCAGCTTAGATCGCTCTGGGGCCAACGTCCTGACTTTC. Translated, it gives CASSLDRSGANVLTF.

The chain joins TRBV7-2 to TRBJ1-5; maybe TRBD1 (5 bases). Between the trimmed V and J ends, which lost 5 bases and 5 bases, there was a span of 10 bases. In germline, CDR1 is SGHTA, CDR2 FQGNSA. The length of the CDR3 is 13 residues. CDR3 nucleotides: TGTGCCAGCAGCCTTAGGGGAGATCAGCCCCAGCATTTT. Translated, it gives CASSLRGDQPQHF.

The gene calls are TRBV6-5 and TRBJ2-7, with 9 nucleotides matching TRBD2. From germline, CDR1 is MNHEY and CDR2 SVGAGI. Unmatched junction bases numbered 9, after V lost 6 bases and J lost 3 bases. This CDR3 has 15 residues. The CDR3 protein is CASSPAGGTLYEQYF. CDR3 nucleotides: TGTGCCAGCAGCCCAGCGGGAGGAACGCTCTACGAGCAGTACTTC.

This chain joins TRBV4-1 and TRBJ2-2; no definite D call. The CDR3 length is 13 residues. Germline V lookup: CDR1 MGHRA, CDR2 YSYEKL. V was trimmed by 3 bases and J by 4 bases, leaving 6 bases between them. CDR3 bases: TGCGCCAGCAGCCATCCTTCCACCGGGGAGCTGTTTTTT. Translating it yields CASSHPSTGELFF.

The genes are TRBV4-3 and TRBJ1-3; no reliable D call. Germline loops: CDR1 LGHNA, CDR2 YSLEER. This CDR3 has 18 amino acids. Trimming shortened V by 1 base and J by 0 bases, and 16 bases separated the two germline ends. CDR3 nucleotides: TGCGCCAGCAGCCAAGTTCCAAGGGTCTTAAGCTCTGGAAACACCATATATTTT. Translating it yields CASSQVPRVLSSGNTIYF.

The chain uses TRBV4-3 and TRBJ2-7; D perhaps matches TRBD2 (7 bases). V lost 1 base, J lost 4 bases, and 14 bases lay in between. The length of the CDR3 is 15 residues. Germline CDR1 and CDR2: LGHNA and YSLEER. CDR3 DNA: TGCGCCAGCAGCCAAGTTCGCGGGGGCGAATACGAGCAGTACTTC. Its translation: CASSQVRGGEYEQYF.

The chain links TRBV7-9 to TRBJ1-2; D perhaps matches TRBD1 (5 bases). This CDR3 comprises 14 residues. Germline CDR1 and CDR2: SEHNR and FQNEAQ (reference sequence). Trimming removed 2 bases at V and 7 bases at J, with 14 bases between. In nucleotides, the CDR3 is TGTGCCAGCAGCTTAATCGCGCGGGACGCTGGCTACACCTTC. Translation gives CASSLIARDAGYTF.

The rearrangement uses TRBV6-5 and TRBJ2-5, with D perhaps assigned TRBD1 or TRBD2 (5 bases each). The CDR3 covers 13 residues. In germline, CDR1 is MNHEY, CDR2 SVGAGI. V was cut by 6 bases and J by 7 bases, with 15 bases left in between. CDR3 loop: CASRRDPLGTQYF. CDR3 DNA sequence: TGTGCCAGCAGGAGGGACCCCTTAGGGACCCAGTACTTC.

The table lists this clone with a few counts. V gene TRBV5-6 combines with J gene TRBJ2-1; no clear D gene. Germline lookup yields CDR1 SGHDT and CDR2 YYEEEE. V lost 0 bases and J lost 5, with 18 bases in between. The CDR3 loop spans 17 amino acids. The CDR3 bases are TGTGCCAGCAGCTTGGAGTCTCGGATAAGGGTGGACAATGAGCAGTTCTTC. Translating it yields CASSLESRIRVDNEQFF.

This chain connects TRBV5-1 to TRBJ1-5; 8 nucleotides match TRBD1. Germline loops: CDR1 SGHRS, CDR2 YFSETQ. This CDR3 region has 14 residues. The J segment lost 6 bases and the V segment lost 4 bases, leaving 6 bases of the junction unmatched. In DNA, the CDR3 is TGCGCCAGCAGCGTCACAGGGGGTGCTCAGCCCCAGCATTTT. It translates to CASSVTGGAQPQHF. Full variable domain (rest looked up from reference TRBV5-1 and TRBJ1-5): KAGVTQTPRYLIKTRGQQVTLSCSPISGHRSVSWYQQTPGQGLQFLFEYFSETQRNKGNFPGRFSGRQFSNSRSEMNVSTLELGDSALYLCASSVTGGAQPQHFGDGTRLSIL.

V gene TRBV4-1 combines with J gene TRBJ1-6; 8 bases are shared with TRBD1. Germline-derived CDR1 and CDR2 are MGHRA and YSYEKL. The CDR3 is 18 residues long. The V segment lost 0 bases and the J segment 8 bases; nucleotides outside the gene matches: 12. CDR3: CASSQEIGPTGVDSPLHF. The CDR3 DNA sequence: TGCGCCAGCAGCCAAGAAATCGGTCCGACAGGGGTTGATTCACCCCTCCACTTT.

The chain is built from TRBV28 and TRBJ2-7; maybe TRBD1 (5 bases). The CDR3 length is 15 residues. Trimming removed 2 bases at V and 2 bases at J, with 13 bases between. The germline V gene has CDR1 MDHEN and CDR2 SYDVKM. CDR3 sequence reads: CASSLSRATTYEQYF. As DNA, the CDR3 is TGTGCCAGCAGTTTAAGCAGGGCTACTACCTACGAGCAGTACTTC. The variable domain in full, completed from reference TRBV28 and TRBJ2-7, reads DVKVTQSSRYLVKRTGEKVFLECVQDMDHENMFWYRQDPGLGLRLIYFSYDVKMKEKGDIPEGYSVSREKKERFSLILESASTNQTSMYLCASSLSRATTYEQYFGPGTRLTVT.

This sequence joins TRBV7-9 and TRBJ2-7; D perhaps matches TRBD2 (5 bases). With 1 base removed from V and 2 bases from J, the gap between germline ends came to 9 bases. The CDR3 extends over 14 amino acids. Germline V gene sequence: CDR1 SEHNR, CDR2 FQNEAQ (reference sequence). The CDR3 DNA reads TGTGCCAGCAGCTTAGTGCGGGTCCCCTACGAGCAGTACTTC. Its protein product is CASSLVRVPYEQYF.

The table lists this clone with a few counts. The V call is TRBV18, the J call TRBJ1-1, with D maybe TRBD1 (5 bases). Germline V gene sequence: CDR1 KGHSH, CDR2 LQKENI. V lost 4 bases, J lost 1 base, and 10 bases lay in between. The CDR3 spans 14 residues. CDR3 nucleotides: TGTGCCAGCTCACTTAGTACAGGGAACACTGAAGCTTTCTTT. Residues: CASSLSTGNTEAFF.

J is TRBJ2-2 and V is TRBV6-5, with TRBD1 matching over 7 bases. This CDR3 region has 15 residues. The V segment lost 7 bases and the J segment 2 bases; nucleotides outside the gene matches: 7. From germline, CDR1 is MNHEY and CDR2 SVGAGI. The CDR3 nucleotides read TGTGCCAGCATGGAGACAGGGTTCAACACCGGGGAGCTGTTTTTT. This gives the protein CASMETGFNTGELFF.

CDR3 sequence reads: CASTPSSYEQYF. The CDR3 region has the DNA TGTGCCAGCACCCCGAGCTCCTACGAGCAGTACTTC. V gene TRBV2 combines with J gene TRBJ2-7; D is unresolved. This CDR3 comprises 12 residues. Germline-derived CDR1 and CDR2 are SNHLY and FYNNEI. Trimming stripped 7 bases from V and 0 bases from J, with 7 bases between.

The chain is built from TRBV9 and TRBJ2-6; 7 nucleotides align to TRBD1. Trimming removed 4 bases from V and 0 bases from J; junction bases left unmatched: 10. The CDR3 has 18 residues. Germline V gene sequence: CDR1 SGDLS, CDR2 YYNGEE. This CDR3 reads CASSNSRDSSSGANVLTF. In DNA, the CDR3 is TGTGCCAGCAGCAATAGCAGGGACAGCTCCTCTGGGGCCAACGTCCTGACTTTC.

The genes are TRBV6-1 and TRBJ1-6; D uncertain. There are 15 residues in the CDR3. Germline V gene sequence: CDR1 MNHNS, CDR2 SASEGT. V was cut by 2 bases and J by 5 bases, with 10 bases left in between. The CDR3 nucleotides are TGTGCCAGCAGTGAAACATCGAGGGATAATTCACCCCTCCACTTT. This codes for CASSETSRDNSPLHF.

The genes are TRBV7-9 and TRBJ1-1, with TRBD1 identical over 7 bases. Unmatched junction bases numbered 11, after V lost 3 bases and J lost 4 bases. CDR3 size: 16 residues. The germline V gene encodes CDR1 SEHNR and CDR2 FQNEAQ (reference sequence). In DNA, the CDR3 is TGTGCCAGCAGCTTCCCCCGAGGGGGCGCTTCCACTGAAGCTTTCTTT. It translates to CASSFPRGGASTEAFF.

This clone was seen only a few times. The chain recombines TRBV6-6 with TRBJ2-2; TRBD1 is a possible D gene (5 bases). Trimming stripped 5 bases from V and 1 base from J, with 11 bases between. CDR3 length equals 15 residues. Germline V gene lookup returns CDR1 MNHNY and CDR2 SVGAGI (reference sequence). CDR3 nucleotide sequence: TGTGCCAGCAGTGCCCCGACAGTGAACACCGGGGAGCTGTTTTTT. Translating it yields CASSAPTVNTGELFF.

The V call is TRBV6-4, the J call TRBJ1-2, with TRBD1 as a possible D gene (5 bases). This CDR3 region has 13 residues. Germline V gene sequence: CDR1 MRHNA, CDR2 SNTAGT. V dropped 8 bases and J dropped 4 bases, with 14 bases sitting between them. The CDR3 loop is CASSLKGTYGYTF. The CDR3, as DNA: TGTGCCAGCTCTCTGAAGGGGACCTATGGCTACACCTTC.

CDR3 DNA sequence: TGTGCCAGCAGCGTAGTTTTATGGCAGTACTTC. Translating gives CASSVVLWQYF. V and J are TRBV9 and TRBJ2-7, with D uncertain. Per germline, CDR1 SGDLS and CDR2 YYNGEE. Between the trimmed V and J ends, which lost 0 bases and 9 bases, there was a span of 7 bases. The CDR3 totals 11 residues.

This chain connects TRBV5-8 to TRBJ2-5, with D tentatively TRBD2 (5 bases). CDR3 size: 16 residues. With 6 bases removed from V and 0 bases from J, the gap between germline ends came to 18 bases. Germline lookup yields CDR1 SGHTS and CDR2 YDEGEE. In DNA form, the CDR3 reads TGTGCCAGCACCCCCGCGAGGGTCGCGTACCAAGAGACCCAGTACTTC. Protein: CASTPARVAYQETQYF.